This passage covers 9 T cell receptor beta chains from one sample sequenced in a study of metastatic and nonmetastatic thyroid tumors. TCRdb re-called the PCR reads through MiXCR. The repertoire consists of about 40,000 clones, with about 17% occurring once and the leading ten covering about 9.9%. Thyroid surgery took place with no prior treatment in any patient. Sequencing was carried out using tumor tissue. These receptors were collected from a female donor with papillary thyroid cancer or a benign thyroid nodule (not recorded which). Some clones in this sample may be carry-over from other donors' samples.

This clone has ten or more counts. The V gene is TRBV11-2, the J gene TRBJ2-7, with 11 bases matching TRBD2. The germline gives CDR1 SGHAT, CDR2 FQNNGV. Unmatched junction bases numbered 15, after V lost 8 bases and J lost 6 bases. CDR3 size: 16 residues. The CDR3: CASSTIILAGGGEQYF. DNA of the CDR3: TGTGCCAGCTCTACCATCATCCTAGCGGGAGGCGGCGAGCAGTACTTC.

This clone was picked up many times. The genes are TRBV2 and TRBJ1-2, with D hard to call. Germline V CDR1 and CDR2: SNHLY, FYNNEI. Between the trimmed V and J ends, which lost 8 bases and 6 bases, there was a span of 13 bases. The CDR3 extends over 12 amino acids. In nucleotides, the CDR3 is TGTGCCAGCCGGCGAGACCCGAATGGCTACACCTTC. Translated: CASRRDPNGYTF.

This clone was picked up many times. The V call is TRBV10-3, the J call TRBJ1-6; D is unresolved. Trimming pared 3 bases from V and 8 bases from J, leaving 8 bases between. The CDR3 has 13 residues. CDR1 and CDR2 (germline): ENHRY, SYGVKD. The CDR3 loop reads CAISDLGDSPLHF. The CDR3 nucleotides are TGTGCCATCAGTGACCTTGGTGATTCACCCCTCCACTTT.

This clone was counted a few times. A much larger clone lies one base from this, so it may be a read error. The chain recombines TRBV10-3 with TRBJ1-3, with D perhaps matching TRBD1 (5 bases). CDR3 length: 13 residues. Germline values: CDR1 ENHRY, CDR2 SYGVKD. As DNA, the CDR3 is TGTGCCATCAGTGAGGACGTCGGGGCAGACAAGGGTTTT. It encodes CAISEDVGADKGF.

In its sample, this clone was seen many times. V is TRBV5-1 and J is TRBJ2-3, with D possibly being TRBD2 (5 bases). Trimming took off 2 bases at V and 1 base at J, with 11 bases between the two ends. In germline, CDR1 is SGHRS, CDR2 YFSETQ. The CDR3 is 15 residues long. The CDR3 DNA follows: TGCGCCAGCAGCTTATTTGCGGGCCGCACAGATACGCAGTATTTT. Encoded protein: CASSLFAGRTDTQYF.

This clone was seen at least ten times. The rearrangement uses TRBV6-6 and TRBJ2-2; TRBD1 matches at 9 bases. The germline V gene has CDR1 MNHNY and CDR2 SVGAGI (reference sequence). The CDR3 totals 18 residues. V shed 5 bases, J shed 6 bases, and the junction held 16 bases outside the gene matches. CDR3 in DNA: TGTGCCAGCAGTACCCTAACCGCCGGGACAGGGTTTCCCGGGGAGCTGTTTTTT. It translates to CASSTLTAGTGFPGELFF.

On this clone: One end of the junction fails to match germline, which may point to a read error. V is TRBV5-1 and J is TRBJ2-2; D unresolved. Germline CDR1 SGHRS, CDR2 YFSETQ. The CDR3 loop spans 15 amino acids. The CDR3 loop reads CASILWWENTGELFF. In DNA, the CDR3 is TGCGCCAGCATCTTGTGGTGGGAGAACACCGGGGAGCTGTTTTTT.

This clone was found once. The CDR3 bases are TGCAGTGCTGGAGGCCCCGGTATGGCCTACGAGCAGTACTTC. Translating gives CSAGGPGMAYEQYF. J is TRBJ2-7 and V is TRBV20-1; D might be TRBD2 (5 bases). Trimming took 5 bases from V and 2 from J, leaving 16 bases between them. The CDR3 sequence is 14 residues long. The germline CDR1 and CDR2 sequences are DFQATT and SNEGSKA (reference sequence).

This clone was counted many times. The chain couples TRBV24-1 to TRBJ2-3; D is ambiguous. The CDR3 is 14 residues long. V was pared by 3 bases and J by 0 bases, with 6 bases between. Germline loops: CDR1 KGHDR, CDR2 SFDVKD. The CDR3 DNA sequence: TGTGCCACCAGTGATACGCGGAGCACAGATACGCAGTATTTT. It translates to CATSDTRSTDTQYF.